Listed here are 22 T cell receptor beta chains from one sample, sequenced in a study of blood T cells in healthy people across ages. A sample-barcoded 5' primer and a J-beta primer mix were used in a second PCR of roughly 7 to 11 cycles. Each CDR3 protein is one row after TCRdb ran MiXCR on the 5' RACE reads. The table has about 830,000 distinct CDR3 sequences, approximately 67% seen once. Sequenced: blood. These receptors all stem from a young man in good health.

The J gene is TRBJ2-5, the V gene TRBV5-1, with D perhaps matching TRBD1 or TRBD2 (5 bases each). The CDR3 loop spans 15 amino acids. Germline CDR1 reads SGHRS; CDR2 reads YFSETQ. Trimming took off 1 base at V and 5 bases at J, with 15 bases between the two ends. Written as DNA, the CDR3 is TGCGCCAGCAGCTTGAGATATGGGGGTCCTGAGACCCAGTACTTC. Translating gives CASSLRYGGPETQYF. The whole variable domain, remainder taken from reference TRBV5-1 and TRBJ2-5, is KAGVTQTPRYLIKTRGQQVTLSCSPISGHRSVSWYQQTPGQGLQFLFEYFSETQRNKGNFPGRFSGRQFSNSRSEMNVSTLELGDSALYLCASSLRYGGPETQYFGPGTRLLVL.

This clonotype has more than one count but fewer than ten. This chain connects TRBV7-6 to TRBJ1-6; a weak D match, TRBD1 (5 bases). V was cut by 4 bases and J by 3 bases, with 7 bases left in between. The CDR3 runs 14 residues. Germline lookup yields CDR1 SGHVS and CDR2 FNYEAQ. The CDR3 protein is CASSSDNYNSPLHF. The CDR3 bases are TGTGCCAGCAGCTCGGACAACTATAATTCACCCCTCCACTTT.

This chain connects TRBV4-1 to TRBJ2-1; a possible D gene is TRBD2 (5 bases). Trimming stripped 3 bases from V and 12 bases from J, with 21 bases between. Germline CDR1 MGHRA, CDR2 YSYEKL. The CDR3 covers 15 residues. The CDR3 loop reads CASSQDYTRTMRQFF. The CDR3 DNA reads TGCGCCAGCAGCCAGGATTACACTAGAACAATGAGGCAGTTCTTC.

J is TRBJ2-7 and V is TRBV6-2 or TRBV6-3, with 7 bases aligning to TRBD1. In germline, CDR1 is MNHEY, CDR2 SVGEGT. J was trimmed by 0 bases and V by 6 bases; bases with no gene match: 5. This CDR3 contains 14 residues. The CDR3 sequence: CASRMGQLSYEQYF. DNA for the CDR3: TGTGCCAGCAGGATGGGACAGCTCTCCTACGAGCAGTACTTC.

This clonotype has more than one count but fewer than ten. The genes are TRBV7-2 and TRBJ2-5; D is uncertain. The CDR3 sequence is 14 residues long. The germline V gene has CDR1 SGHTA and CDR2 FQGNSA. V dropped 1 base and J dropped 1 base, with 7 bases sitting between them. The CDR3 DNA reads as TGTGCCAGCAGCTTAGGCTGGACCCAAGAGACCCAGTACTTC. Translated: CASSLGWTQETQYF.

This clonotype showed up just a few times. This rearrangement joins TRBV4-3 to TRBJ2-7; 7 nucleotides agree with TRBD1. Germline loops: CDR1 LGHNA, CDR2 YSLEER. V trimming: 0 bases; J trimming: 1 base; junction bases outside the gene matches: 3. The CDR3 extends over 15 amino acids. In DNA, the CDR3 is TGCGCCAGCAGCCAAGAGACAGGGTTTTCCTACGAGCAGTACTTC. Translating gives CASSQETGFSYEQYF.

The chain recombines TRBV18 with TRBJ1-5, with 10 nucleotides matching TRBD1. Trimming took 6 bases from V and 6 from J; bases not matched to a gene: 8. From germline, CDR1 is KGHSH and CDR2 LQKENI. The CDR3 is 15 residues long. CDR3: CASSSSGTGVQPQHF. The CDR3 DNA is TGTGCCAGCTCCTCCTCCGGGACAGGGGTTCAGCCCCAGCATTTT. The variable domain in full, completed from reference TRBV18 and TRBJ1-5, reads NAGVMQNPRHLVRRRGQEARLRCSPMKGHSHVYWYRQLPEEGLKFMVYLQKENIIDESGMPKERFSAEFPKEGPSILRIQQVVRGDSAAYFCASSSSGTGVQPQHFGDGTRLSIL.

The chain joins TRBV6-6 to TRBJ2-3; D not resolved. V lost 6 bases, J lost 2 bases, and 15 bases lay in between. The germline CDR1 and CDR2 sequences are MNHNY and SVGAGI (reference sequence). CDR3 length equals 15 residues. The CDR3 DNA sequence: TGTGCCAGCAGCTCCTTGGACCGTCCCACAGATACGCAGTATTTT. Translation gives CASSSLDRPTDTQYF.

The chain joins TRBV28 to TRBJ2-2; perhaps TRBD2 as D (6 bases). Germline V gene sequence: CDR1 MDHEN, CDR2 SYDVKM. V was pared by 8 bases and J by 6 bases, with 16 bases between. CDR3 length: 14 residues. CDR3 nucleotide sequence: TGTGCCAGCCGGGACTTTACAGGCGCCGGGGAGCTGTTTTTT. The encoded protein is CASRDFTGAGELFF.

This rearrangement joins TRBV6-1 to TRBJ2-7; 7 bases align to TRBD2. Germline V gene lookup returns CDR1 MNHNS and CDR2 SASEGT. Losses at the gene ends were 6 bases for V and 2 bases for J; bases not matched to a gene: 16. The CDR3 is 17 residues long. This CDR3 is CASSPPKLAGETYEQYF. The CDR3 DNA sequence: TGTGCCAGCAGCCCTCCTAAATTAGCGGGTGAAACCTACGAGCAGTACTTC.

This clonotype was seen only a few times. The V and J genes are TRBV20-1 and TRBJ2-1; 10 bases line up with TRBD2. This CDR3 is built from 11 residues. Trimming cost V 6 bases and J 10 bases; bases outside gene matches: 3. The V gene's germline CDR1 is DFQATT and CDR2 SNEGSKA (reference sequence). The CDR3, as DNA: TGCAGTGCCTCGGGACTAGCGGAGCAGTTCTTC. Amino acid sequence: CSASGLAEQFF.

The V call is TRBV6-5, the J call TRBJ1-2, with D maybe TRBD1 (5 bases). In germline, CDR1 is MNHEY, CDR2 SVGAGI. The ends were cut back, 0 bases at V and 8 bases at J, with 16 bases in the middle. The CDR3 runs 15 residues. CDR3 DNA sequence: TGTGCCAGCAGTTACTCGAGATGGGGGGAGGGGGGCTACACCTTC. It specifies CASSYSRWGEGGYTF.

The chain carries TRBV28 and TRBJ2-4; D possibly corresponds to TRBD1 (7 bases). The J call may be incorrect, as the DNA end agrees better with TRBJ2-7. The CDR3 extends over 17 amino acids. Germline loops: CDR1 MDHEN, CDR2 SYDVKM. Here the CDR3 DNA reads TGTGCCAGCAGAACACAGGGGAGGAGTGTAAACCCCTACGAGCAGTACTTC. Translation gives CASRTQGRSVNPYEQYF.

This clonotype has only a few counts. CDR3 amino acids: CAGAGNTGELFF. In nucleotides, the CDR3 is TGTGCGGGGGCAGGGAACACCGGGGAGCTGTTTTTT. V is TRBV10-3 and J is TRBJ2-2; D might be TRBD1 (6 bases). CDR1 is ENHRY, CDR2 SYGVKD, per germline. The CDR3 spans 12 residues.

The gene calls are TRBV6-6 and TRBJ1-2; D perhaps matches TRBD1 (6 bases). With 5 bases removed from V and 11 bases from J, the gap between germline ends came to 15 bases. The CDR3 is 12 amino acids. The germline gives CDR1 MNHNY, CDR2 SVGAGI (reference sequence). DNA for the CDR3: TGTGCCAGCAGTACATCCAGGGGTCGGTACACCTTC. Its translation: CASSTSRGRYTF.

This chain uses TRBV7-2 with TRBJ2-5; 9 bases match TRBD1. V lost 5 bases and J lost 5; bases outside the gene matches: 18. The CDR3 runs 18 residues. Germline V gene sequence: CDR1 SGHTA, CDR2 FQGNSA. The CDR3, as DNA: TGTGCCAGCAGCCCCAAGGTCCGGGACAGGGATCTGAAGGAGACCCAGTACTTC. Translated: CASSPKVRDRDLKETQYF.

The chain couples TRBV4-3 to TRBJ1-2; tentatively, D is TRBD1 (5 bases). The V gene lost 2 bases and the J gene lost 8 bases, with 12 bases spanning the gap. There are 13 residues in the CDR3. The germline gives CDR1 LGHNA, CDR2 YSLEER. The CDR3 DNA is TGCGCCAGCAGCCAATATGGGGGTAGGGGCTACACCTTC. The encoded protein is CASSQYGGRGYTF.

The rearrangement links TRBV20-1 to TRBJ2-4; D is perhaps TRBD2 (6 bases). Germline values: CDR1 DFQATT, CDR2 SNEGSKA (reference sequence). V was shortened by 3 bases and J by 0 bases, with 12 bases between the two germline ends. This CDR3 comprises 15 residues. The CDR3 reads CSASIGSPAKNIQYF. DNA for the CDR3: TGCAGTGCTAGCATCGGGAGCCCAGCCAAAAACATTCAGTACTTC.

The sample holds a few counts of this clonotype. The genes are TRBV14 and TRBJ1-2; D remains ambiguous. V lost 3 bases and J lost 5, with 10 bases in between. The CDR3 loop spans 13 amino acids. Germline CDR1 and CDR2: SGHDN and FVKESK. The CDR3 DNA is TGTGCCAGCAGCCAGGCCCGTGGATATGGCTACACCTTC. Its protein product is CASSQARGYGYTF.

J is TRBJ2-5 and V is TRBV4-1; TRBD1 agrees at 7 bases. With 4 bases clipped from V and 5 bases from J, the junction kept 10 bases outside the gene matches. Germline V gives CDR1 MGHRA, CDR2 YSYEKL. The CDR3 spans 15 residues. DNA for the CDR3: TGCGCCAGCAGCCCCGAGGGACAGCCCAGGGAGACCCAGTACTTC. Translation gives CASSPEGQPRETQYF.

This chain connects TRBV20-1 to TRBJ1-5; D might be TRBD1 (6 bases). Per germline, CDR1 DFQATT and CDR2 SNEGSKA (reference sequence). The CDR3 sequence is 14 residues long. Trimming removed 6 bases at V and 2 bases at J, with 14 bases between. The CDR3 DNA reads as TGCAGTGCCCCTACGGGGGGCGGCAATCAGCCCCAGCATTTT. The encoded protein is CSAPTGGGNQPQHF.

The chain has TRBV4-3 and TRBJ2-5; 9 bases align to TRBD1. The J call may be mistaken, given a closer DNA end match to TRBJ2-7. Germline V gene sequence: CDR1 LGHNA, CDR2 YSLEER. The CDR3 has 18 amino acids. In DNA, the CDR3 is TGCGCCAGCAGGCGGACAGGGGTCCATCCAATAACCTCCTACGAGCAGTACTTC. This sequence encodes CASRRTGVHPITSYEQYF.